One and the same sample provided the 22 T cell receptor beta chains below, sequenced in a study of cytomegalovirus exposure and HLA in healthy donors. Vbeta (60) and Jbeta (13) primers were used in the PCR. Sequencing used immunoSEQ multiplex PCR; TCRdb keeps in-frame clones, though not all of them. The sample consists of under 110,000 clones, about two thirds of them appearing once. The sample comprised PBMCs. Source of these receptors: a female donor in good health and CMV-seronegative.

There are a few counts of this clone. The gene calls are TRBV2 and TRBJ1-2; 7 nucleotides match TRBD1. Germline CDR1 and CDR2: SNHLY and FYNNEI. Trimming took 5 bases from V and 3 from J; bases not matched to a gene: 6. This CDR3 has 14 amino acids. As DNA, the CDR3 is TGTGCCAGCAGTTCCGGGACAGACTACTATGGCTACACCTTC. As protein: CASSSGTDYYGYTF.

The CDR3 DNA reads as TGTGCCAGCAGCCAAGGTCGGACTAGGAACAATGAGCAGTTCTTC. Its translation is CASSQGRTRNNEQFF. The chain joins TRBV4-2 to TRBJ2-1, with 7 bases identical to TRBD2. The V segment lost 1 base and the J segment 5 bases; nucleotides outside the gene matches: 5. Germline V lookup: CDR1 LGHNA, CDR2 YNFKEQ. The CDR3 is 15 amino acids.

This clone was found a few times. The chain is built from TRBV6-5 and TRBJ1-2; the D gene is possibly TRBD1 (6 bases). Between the trimmed V and J ends, which lost 2 bases and 0 bases, there was a span of 13 bases. The CDR3 spans 16 residues. CDR1 is MNHEY and CDR2 is SVGAGI in the germline V gene. In nucleotides, the CDR3 is TGTGCCAGCAGTTACCGGTCAGGGGATCCTAACTATGGCTACACCTTC. This codes for CASSYRSGDPNYGYTF.

This chain uses TRBV7-6 with TRBJ1-1; 8 bases fit TRBD1. The germline CDR1 and CDR2 sequences are SGHVS and FNYEAQ. The CDR3 sequence is 17 residues long. J gave up 2 bases and V 0 bases, and 8 bases lay outside the gene matches. The CDR3 nucleotides are TGTGCCAGCAGCTTAGCTGACGTGGGACAGGTAAACACTGAAGCTTTCTTT. Protein sequence: CASSLADVGQVNTEAFF.

The V call is TRBV29-1, the J call TRBJ2-7; 9 nucleotides match TRBD1. V shed 6 bases, J shed 2 bases, and the junction held 11 bases outside the gene matches. Germline values: CDR1 SQVTM, CDR2 ANQGSEA. This CDR3 contains 15 residues. The chain's CDR3 is CSVAGGQGNTYEQYF. The CDR3 DNA follows: TGCAGCGTAGCCGGGGGACAGGGCAATACCTACGAGCAGTACTTC.

The gene calls are TRBV6-5 and TRBJ1-1, with TRBD1 matching 7 bases. The CDR3 runs 12 residues. The germline gives CDR1 MNHEY, CDR2 SVGAGI. With V trimmed by 4 bases and J by 6 bases, 2 bases remained unmatched. The CDR3 region is CASSSGGPEAFF. The CDR3 coding sequence is TGTGCCAGCAGTTCAGGGGGTCCTGAAGCTTTCTTT.

V gene TRBV7-9 combines with J gene TRBJ1-3; TRBD1 is a possible D gene (5 bases). This CDR3 has 14 amino acids. The ends were cut back, 6 bases at V and 0 bases at J, with 9 bases in the middle. Germline CDR1 reads SEHNR; CDR2 reads FQNEAQ (reference sequence). The CDR3 sequence: CASRAGPSGNTIYF. Written as DNA, the CDR3 is TGTGCCAGCAGGGCAGGGCCCTCTGGAAACACCATATATTTT.

V gene TRBV30 combines with J gene TRBJ1-2; D gene uncertain. Trimming cost V 1 base and J 3 bases, with 12 bases left between them. The CDR3 has 14 residues. Germline V lookup: CDR1 GTSNPN, CDR2 SVGIG (reference sequence). The CDR3 DNA reads TGTGCCTGGAGTGATGACACAGCGGACTATGGCTACACCTTC. Translation gives CAWSDDTADYGYTF.

This sequence joins TRBV7-3 and TRBJ2-1; 9 nucleotides agree with TRBD2. This CDR3 is 16 amino acids long. V shed 2 bases, J shed 7 bases, and the junction held 9 bases outside the gene matches. Germline CDR1 SGHTA, CDR2 FQGTGA. In nucleotides, the CDR3 is TGTGCCAGCAGCTTAGCGGGAGGGCCGTCGGGGAATGAGCAGTTCTTC. Amino acids: CASSLAGGPSGNEQFF.

CDR3 DNA sequence: TGTGCCAGCCGGACAGGGGGAGGAGAGCAGTTCTTC. Its translation: CASRTGGGEQFF. The rearrangement links TRBV27 to TRBJ2-1; 10 bases align to TRBD1. The germline gives CDR1 MNHEY, CDR2 SMNVEV (reference sequence). This CDR3 has 12 amino acids. V trimming: 8 bases; J trimming: 10 bases; junction bases outside the gene matches: 5.

V is TRBV2 and J is TRBJ2-2; TRBD1 might be the D (6 bases). The CDR3 is 14 amino acids. Germline loops: CDR1 SNHLY, CDR2 FYNNEI. With 6 bases removed from V and 1 base from J, the gap between germline ends came to 9 bases. DNA for the CDR3: TGTGCCAGCAGAACGGGACAGAACACCGGGGAGCTGTTTTTT. It translates to CASRTGQNTGELFF.

The V call is TRBV11-2, the J call TRBJ2-1; 7 bases align to TRBD2. The CDR3 has 13 amino acids. The germline gives CDR1 SGHAT, CDR2 FQNNGV. The junction had 10 bases not matched to a gene; V was cut back by 4 bases and J by 13 bases. DNA for the CDR3: TGTGCCAGCAGCTGGGGGGGTAGCGGTGTACAGTTCTTC. This encodes CASSWGGSGVQFF.

This chain uses TRBV7-2 with TRBJ2-7, with 14 bases aligning to TRBD2. Germline V lookup: CDR1 SGHTA, CDR2 FQGNSA. V dropped 8 bases and J dropped 1; count of bases not matched to a gene: 16. The CDR3 has 19 amino acids. The CDR3 sequence: CASAWAGTSGRGGSYEQYF. CDR3 in DNA: TGTGCCAGCGCATGGGCCGGGACTAGCGGGAGAGGGGGGTCCTACGAGCAGTACTTC.

V usage is TRBV28 and J usage is TRBJ1-2, with D possibly matching TRBD1 (5 bases). Germline V gives CDR1 MDHEN, CDR2 SYDVKM. CDR3 length: 14 residues. Trimming pared 4 bases from V and 4 bases from J, leaving 13 bases between. CDR3 amino acids: CASSSRGISYGYTF. CDR3 sequence (DNA): TGTGCCAGCAGTTCCCGGGGGATTAGCTATGGCTACACCTTC.

This clone has at least ten counts. J is TRBJ1-1 and V is TRBV27; D is uncertain. The germline V gene has CDR1 MNHEY and CDR2 SMNVEV (reference sequence). V gave up 2 bases and J gave up 0 bases, with 7 bases separating them. The CDR3 is 14 amino acids. Written as DNA, the CDR3 is TGTGCCAGCAGTTTAAGGCGGTTGAACACTGAAGCTTTCTTT. Translating it yields CASSLRRLNTEAFF.

The chain is built from TRBV5-1 and TRBJ2-5; 10 bases map to TRBD2. Looked up from germline, CDR1 is SGHRS and CDR2 is YFSETQ. The junction had 3 bases not matched to a gene; V was cut back by 0 bases and J by 1 base. The length of the CDR3 is 16 residues. In DNA form, the CDR3 reads TGCGCCAGCAGCTTGGCGGCTAGCGGGGGCCAAGAGACCCAGTACTTC. Residues: CASSLAASGGQETQYF. The full variable domain, its missing parts supplied by reference TRBV5-1 and TRBJ2-5, is KAGVTQTPRYLIKTRGQQVTLSCSPISGHRSVSWYQQTPGQGLQFLFEYFSETQRNKGNFPGRFSGRQFSNSRSEMNVSTLELGDSALYLCASSLAASGGQETQYFGPGTRLLVL.

As regards this clone: A read error may produce the germline difference seen at one junction end. The chain carries TRBV7-2 and TRBJ1-2, with TRBD1 identical over 9 bases. Germline V gene data show CDR1 as SGHTA and CDR2 as FQGNSA. The CDR3 spans 13 residues. The CDR3 DNA is TGTGCCAGCAGCTACCGGGACAGGGCGACCTGCATCTTC. It yields the protein CASSYRDRATCIF.

The V gene is TRBV10-2, the J gene TRBJ1-3; D is ambiguous. Trimming stripped 4 bases from V and 3 bases from J, with 7 bases between. Germline CDR1 and CDR2: WSHSY and SAAADI. There are 13 residues in the CDR3. CDR3 sequence reads: CASSAGIGNTIYF. In nucleotides, the CDR3 is TGCGCCAGCAGTGCAGGTATTGGAAACACCATATATTTT.

This clone has just one count. The rearrangement links TRBV7-9 to TRBJ2-1, with D perhaps matching TRBD1 (6 bases). The CDR3 runs to 16 residues. Germline loops: CDR1 SEHNR, CDR2 FQNEAQ (reference sequence). The V and J ends lost 7 bases and 0 bases respectively, with 16 bases between them. The CDR3 loop is CASMGGQGSSYNEQFF. CDR3 nucleotide sequence: TGTGCCAGCATGGGCGGGCAGGGGAGCTCCTACAATGAGCAGTTCTTC.

The rearrangement links TRBV27 to TRBJ2-7, with D perhaps matching TRBD1 (5 bases). Trimming stripped 3 bases from V and 6 bases from J, with 12 bases between. The CDR3 is 13 residues long. Germline V gives CDR1 MNHEY, CDR2 SMNVEV (reference sequence). In DNA, the CDR3 is TGTGCCAGCAGTTTGGCAGGGCTGGGCGAGCAGTACTTC. Its translation is CASSLAGLGEQYF.

This chain connects TRBV7-9 to TRBJ1-1; no definite D call. The CDR3 covers 14 residues. Germline V lookup: CDR1 SEHNR, CDR2 FQNEAQ (reference sequence). V lost 5 bases to trimming and J lost 0 bases, with 10 bases between them. The CDR3 DNA follows: TGTGCCAGCAGCCCGGGAGGGATGAACACTGAAGCTTTCTTT. Amino acid sequence: CASSPGGMNTEAFF. Based on the CDR3 plus reference TRBV7-9 and TRBJ1-1, the full variable domain is DTGVSQNPRHKITKRGQNVTFRCDPISEHNRLYWYRQTLGQGPEFLTYFQNEAQLEKSRLLSDRFSAERPKGSFSTLEIQRTEQGDSAMYLCASSPGGMNTEAFFGQGTRLTVV.

This clone was counted only a few times. This chain uses TRBV2 with TRBJ1-1, with D perhaps TRBD1 (6 bases). V shed 5 bases and J shed 3 bases, with 13 bases lying between them. This CDR3 spans 14 amino acids. Germline assignment: CDR1 SNHLY and CDR2 FYNNEI. For the CDR3, the DNA is TGTGCCAGCAGTTACAGGGTTGTAGACACTGAAGCTTTCTTT. Protein sequence: CASSYRVVDTEAFF. The variable domain in full, with the rest retrieved from reference TRBV2 and TRBJ1-1, is EPEVTQTPSHQVTQMGQEVILRCVPISNHLYFYWYRQILGQKVEFLVSFYNNEISEKSEIFDDQFSVERPDGSNFTLKIRSTKLEDSAMYFCASSYRVVDTEAFFGQGTRLTVV.